Listed here are 13 T cell receptor beta chains from one sample, sequenced in a study of PD-L1 blockade in urothelial cancer. Time point noted: peripheral blood 6 weeks after treatment start. The method was immunoSEQ multiplex PCR; TCRdb's version includes in-frame clones alone and lacks a portion of them. The data contain 35,000 to 50,000 clones, about four fifths of them singletons. Sequenced here: PBMCs, sampled around atezolizumab (anti-PD-L1) treatment. The receptors shown here come from a man aged 55 to 70 with urothelial cancer.

By share, this clone ranks as medium-sized. This sequence joins TRBV9 and TRBJ2-2; TRBD2 is a possible D gene (6 bases). Germline lookup yields CDR1 SGDLS and CDR2 YYNGEE. With 0 bases removed from V and 3 bases from J, the gap between germline ends came to 9 bases. The CDR3 has 15 amino acids. CDR3 loop: CASSVGVADTGELFF. The CDR3 DNA is TGTGCCAGCAGCGTAGGGGTAGCGGACACCGGGGAGCTGTTTTTT.

The rearrangement links TRBV27 to TRBJ2-2, with D unresolved. The CDR3 sequence is 12 residues long. Germline V gene data show CDR1 as MNHEY and CDR2 as SMNVEV (reference sequence). The V end was cut by 5 bases, the J end by 3 bases, with 4 bases between. The CDR3 DNA reads TGTGCCAGCAGTCGGTACACCGGGGAGCTGTTTTTT. Protein product: CASSRYTGELFF.

This sequence joins TRBV7-9 and TRBJ2-3; possibly TRBD1 for D (5 bases). The CDR3 contains 15 residues. The germline V gene encodes CDR1 SEHNR and CDR2 FQNEAQ (reference sequence). Trimming left V 1 base short and J 4 bases short, with 12 bases between. Here the CDR3 DNA reads TGTGCCAGCAGCTTAGACTGGGGCGGCGCAGATACGCAGTATTTT. This sequence encodes CASSLDWGGADTQYF. Full variable domain (missing parts from reference TRBV7-9 and TRBJ2-3): DTGVSQNPRHKITKRGQNVTFRCDPISEHNRLYWYRQTLGQGPEFLTYFQNEAQLEKSRLLSDRFSAERPKGSFSTLEIQRTEQGDSAMYLCASSLDWGGADTQYFGPGTRLTVL.

Only one count was recorded for this clone. The chain joins TRBV15 to TRBJ2-7; 8 positions match TRBD1. This CDR3 is built from 15 residues. V shed 7 bases, J shed 2 bases, and the junction held 10 bases outside the gene matches. Germline assignment: CDR1 LNHNV and CDR2 YYDKDF (reference sequence). Here the CDR3 reads CATTQAGTGAYEQYF. The CDR3 DNA reads TGTGCCACCACCCAAGCAGGGACAGGAGCCTACGAGCAGTACTTC.

V is TRBV2 and J is TRBJ1-1; possible D gene TRBD1, 6 bases. Trimming removed 1 base at V and 1 base at J, with 7 bases between. Germline V CDR1 and CDR2: SNHLY, FYNNEI. This CDR3 contains 14 residues. Written as DNA, the CDR3 is TGTGCCAGCAGTGAAGGGGGGCGGAACACTGAAGCTTTCTTT. Residues: CASSEGGRNTEAFF.

The chain combines TRBV10-3 with TRBJ1-5, with D tentatively TRBD1 (6 bases). Germline CDR1 ENHRY, CDR2 SYGVKD. The CDR3 consists of 14 residues. Trimming took off 6 bases at V and 4 bases at J, with 13 bases between the two ends. CDR3 in DNA: TGTGCCATCAGCGCCGGGCAGGGGAATCAGCCCCAGCATTTT. As protein: CAISAGQGNQPQHF.

The V call is TRBV4-1, the J call TRBJ2-1; 10 bases are a match to TRBD2. With 1 base clipped from V and 4 bases from J, the junction kept 13 bases outside the gene matches. The CDR3 consists of 19 residues. Germline-derived CDR1 and CDR2 are MGHRA and YSYEKL. DNA of the CDR3: TGCGCCAGCAGCCAAGTGGCGAGCGGGGGGGCCGATTTATACAATGAGCAGTTCTTC. Translation gives CASSQVASGGADLYNEQFF.

DNA for the CDR3: TGTGCCAGTAGTACGGACAGGAGCTATGGCTACACCTTC. Protein product: CASSTDRSYGYTF. The V gene is TRBV19, the J gene TRBJ1-2, with 7 bases lining up with TRBD1. CDR1 is LNHDA and CDR2 is SQIVND in the germline V gene (reference sequence). CDR3 length: 13 amino acids. With 4 bases clipped from V and 4 bases from J, the junction kept 3 bases outside the gene matches. Full variable domain (rest looked up from reference TRBV19 and TRBJ1-2): DGGITQSPKYLFRKEGQNVTLSCEQNLNHDAMYWYRQDPGQGLRLIYYSQIVNDFQKGDIAEGYSVSREKKESFPLTVTSAQKNPTAFYLCASSTDRSYGYTFGSGTRLTVV.

This chain uses TRBV30 with TRBJ1-2, with D unresolved. Trimming shortened V by 0 bases and J by 7 bases, and 15 bases separated the two germline ends. Germline CDR1 is GTSNPN and CDR2 is SVGIG (reference sequence). The CDR3 is 14 residues long. CDR3 residues: CAWSVLKISVGYTF. The CDR3 DNA reads as TGTGCCTGGAGTGTACTCAAGATCTCGGTTGGCTACACCTTC.

CDR3: CAAGPPGSIDHEQFF. The CDR3 DNA reads as TGTGCGGCGGGGCCGCCGGGGTCCATTGACCATGAGCAGTTCTTC. This chain links TRBV30 with TRBJ2-1, with D perhaps matching TRBD2 (6 bases). Germline V gives CDR1 GTSNPN, CDR2 SVGIG (reference sequence). CDR3 length: 15 residues.

V is TRBV6-1 and J is TRBJ2-1, with 13 bases lining up with TRBD2. Trimming cost V 6 bases and J 3 bases; bases outside gene matches: 2. Germline CDR1 and CDR2: MNHNS and SASEGT. The CDR3 sequence is 15 residues long. CDR3 sequence reads: CASSRTSGGYNEQFF. The CDR3 bases are TGTGCCAGCAGCCGGACTAGCGGGGGCTACAATGAGCAGTTCTTC.

CDR3 nucleotides: TGTGCCAGCAGCATTAGCTCCTATAATTCACCCCTCCACTTT. Encoded protein: CASSISSYNSPLHF. V usage is TRBV13 and J usage is TRBJ1-6; D ambiguous. The V end was cut by 5 bases, the J end by 0 bases, with 5 bases between. The CDR3 covers 14 residues. The germline V gene has CDR1 PRHDT and CDR2 FYEKMQ (reference sequence).

The chain employs TRBV28 and TRBJ1-4; D unclear. V shed 2 bases and J shed 8 bases, with 15 bases lying between them. The CDR3 has 15 amino acids. CDR1 is MDHEN, CDR2 SYDVKM, per germline. The CDR3 nucleotides are TGTGCCAGCAGTTTAACTGGTGACACGGGGGAAAAACTGTTTTTT. Residues: CASSLTGDTGEKLFF. The full variable domain, in which reference TRBV28 and TRBJ1-4 provide the parts outside the CDR3, is DVKVTQSSRYLVKRTGEKVFLECVQDMDHENMFWYRQDPGLGLRLIYFSYDVKMKEKGDIPEGYSVSREKKERFSLILESASTNQTSMYLCASSLTGDTGEKLFFGSGTQLSVL.